The 30 T cell receptor beta chains below come from one sample, sequenced in a study of blood T cell repertoires in COVID-19. Method: immunoSEQ multiplex PCR; TCRdb's copy keeps in-frame clones and lacks some. Of tens of thousands of clones listed, over 75% are singletons. Sequencing was done on a sample of peripheral blood. All receptors come from a human donor in a cohort sampled during active COVID-19.

The chain uses TRBV7-3 and TRBJ2-1; D may be TRBD2 (6 bases). V was cut by 2 bases and J by 0 bases, with 11 bases left in between. The CDR3 is made up of 16 amino acids. Germline V gene lookup returns CDR1 SGHTA and CDR2 FQGTGA. In nucleotides, the CDR3 is TGTGCCAGCAGCTTACAAGCGGGCGACTCCTACAATGAGCAGTTCTTC. Its protein is CASSLQAGDSYNEQFF.

This clone was recorded once. The J gene is TRBJ2-7, the V gene TRBV2, with 9 bases aligning to TRBD1. The CDR3 has 14 amino acids. V shed 7 bases and J 7 bases; nucleotides not matched to a gene: 11. The germline V gene encodes CDR1 SNHLY and CDR2 FYNNEI. The CDR3 sequence: CASNSRTGDWEQYF. The CDR3 DNA follows: TGTGCCAGCAATTCGCGGACAGGGGATTGGGAGCAGTACTTC.

The chain carries TRBV9 and TRBJ2-7; 8 bases are a match to TRBD1. V lost 1 base, J lost 1 base, and 4 bases stayed unmatched. The germline V gene encodes CDR1 SGDLS and CDR2 YYNGEE. The length of the CDR3 is 15 residues. This chain's CDR3 is CASSVSTGGSYEQYF. The CDR3 nucleotides are TGTGCCAGCAGCGTATCCACAGGGGGGTCCTACGAGCAGTACTTC. Based on the CDR3 plus reference TRBV9 and TRBJ2-7, the full variable domain is DSGVTQTPKHLITATGQRVTLRCSPRSGDLSVYWYQQSLDQGLQFLIQYYNGEERAKGNILERFSAQQFPDLHSELNLSSLELGDSALYFCASSVSTGGSYEQYFGPGTRLTVT.

The CDR3 region has the DNA TGCGCCAGCAGCTCCTCCAGGGGCCCCCGCGGGTATGGCTACACCTTC. Protein sequence: CASSSSRGPRGYGYTF. The chain is built from TRBV5-1 and TRBJ1-2, with D maybe TRBD1 (6 bases). Trimming pared 3 bases from V and 5 bases from J, leaving 20 bases between. Germline V CDR1 and CDR2: SGHRS, YFSETQ. This CDR3 contains 16 residues. The full variable domain, completed using reference TRBV5-1 and TRBJ1-2, is KAGVTQTPRYLIKTRGQQVTLSCSPISGHRSVSWYQQTPGQGLQFLFEYFSETQRNKGNFPGRFSGRQFSNSRSEMNVSTLELGDSALYLCASSSSRGPRGYGYTFGSGTRLTVV.

This clone is labeled as medium-sized. This chain joins TRBV19 and TRBJ1-1, with TRBD1 matching 8 bases. This CDR3 is built from 15 residues. After removal of 4 bases from V and 1 base from J, the junction contained 5 bases not matched to a gene. The V gene's germline CDR1 is LNHDA and CDR2 SQIVND (reference sequence). In nucleotides, the CDR3 is TGTGCCAGTAGTACGCGGACAGGGTCGAACACTGAAGCTTTCTTT. This sequence encodes CASSTRTGSNTEAFF.

The chain joins TRBV9 to TRBJ2-1; TRBD1 matches 10 bases. Germline-derived CDR1 and CDR2 are SGDLS and YYNGEE. CDR3 length: 13 amino acids. Trimming cost V 7 bases and J 2 bases; bases outside gene matches: 0. The CDR3 coding sequence is TGTGCCAGCGACAGGGGGCCCTACAATGAGCAGTTCTTC. Residues: CASDRGPYNEQFF.

The table lists this clone with a few counts. The rearrangement joins TRBV19 to TRBJ2-3, with 7 bases aligning to TRBD1. V trimming: 8 bases; J trimming: 3 bases; junction bases outside the gene matches: 8. Germline CDR1 is LNHDA and CDR2 is SQIVND (reference sequence). The CDR3 loop spans 14 amino acids. DNA of the CDR3: TGTGCCAGTCAAAGACAGGGTATTACAGATACGCAGTATTTT. It translates to CASQRQGITDTQYF.

The chain is built from TRBV5-6 and TRBJ1-1; maybe TRBD1 (6 bases). This CDR3 region has 18 residues. Trimming took off 4 bases at V and 2 bases at J, with 24 bases between the two ends. Germline V gene data show CDR1 as SGHDT and CDR2 as YYEEEE. In DNA, the CDR3 is TGTGCCAGCAGCGAAAAAACAGGGCTTCCCCTTGGAAACACTGAAGCTTTCTTT. Encoded protein: CASSEKTGLPLGNTEAFF.

The chain links TRBV21-1 to TRBJ1-5. TRBV21-1 is assigned pseudogene status. CDR3 length: 14 residues. The chain's CDR3 is CASSPGGDNQPQHF. CDR3 DNA: TGTGCCAGCAGCCCCGGAGGAGACAATCAGCCCCAGCATTTT.

The V and J genes are TRBV9 and TRBJ1-3, with D possibly TRBD1 on 5 matching bases. Germline values: CDR1 SGDLS, CDR2 YYNGEE. The V gene lost 1 base and the J gene lost 0 bases, with 14 bases spanning the gap. The CDR3 runs 17 residues. The CDR3 loop reads CASSVSTDPFSGNTIYF. For the CDR3, the DNA is TGTGCCAGCAGCGTATCGACAGACCCTTTCTCTGGAAACACCATATATTTT.

This chain connects TRBV7-2 to TRBJ2-1; 8 nucleotides align to TRBD2. Trimming took 1 base from V and 8 from J; bases not matched to a gene: 4. The CDR3 totals 14 residues. Germline CDR1 and CDR2: SGHTA and FQGNSA. CDR3 region: CASSLERGRDEQFF. The DNA of the CDR3 is TGTGCCAGCAGCTTAGAGCGGGGGCGAGATGAGCAGTTCTTC.

The chain uses TRBV28 and TRBJ1-4; 7 bases agree with TRBD1. V gave up 3 bases and J gave up 8 bases; unmatched junction bases: 6. The CDR3 spans 14 residues. Germline V gives CDR1 MDHEN, CDR2 SYDVKM. Here the CDR3 DNA reads TGTGCCAGCAGTTTCTCGACAGGGAGCGAAAAACTGTTTTTT. Its translation: CASSFSTGSEKLFF.

This rearrangement joins TRBV6-5 to TRBJ2-7; TRBD2 aligns across 11 bases. The CDR3 is 14 amino acids. Per the germline V gene, CDR1 is MNHEY and CDR2 is SVGAGI. V gave up 2 bases and J gave up 3 bases; unmatched junction bases: 0. The chain's CDR3 is CASSYTSGGYEQYF. DNA of the CDR3: TGTGCCAGCAGTTACACTAGCGGGGGCTACGAGCAGTACTTC.

This chain links TRBV4-1 with TRBJ1-2; perhaps TRBD1 as D (5 bases). V gave up 7 bases and J gave up 3 bases, with 12 bases separating them. The CDR3 runs 13 residues. In germline, CDR1 is MGHRA, CDR2 YSYEKL. CDR3 DNA sequence: TGCGCCAGCAATAGGGGTCCGGACTATGGCTACACCTTC. It codes for CASNRGPDYGYTF.

This clone was counted between two and nine times. This chain connects TRBV6-2 or TRBV6-3 to TRBJ2-1, with TRBD2 matching 9 bases. This CDR3 has 20 residues. V dropped 2 bases and J dropped 0; count of bases not matched to a gene: 14. Germline V lookup: CDR1 MNHEY, CDR2 SVGEGT. The DNA for the CDR3 is TGTGCCAGCAGTTACCCCCCGAGGCGGGAGGGCCGTGGCTCCTACAATGAGCAGTTCTTC. Translated: CASSYPPRREGRGSYNEQFF.

This clone was seen many times. This rearrangement joins TRBV4-3 to TRBJ2-7, with D possibly matching TRBD2 (5 bases). Germline V gene data show CDR1 as LGHNA and CDR2 as YSLEER. CDR3 length: 14 amino acids. V gave up 3 bases and J gave up 0 bases, with 9 bases separating them. The CDR3 nucleotides read TGCGCCAGCAGCCATCTAGGGAGCTCCTACGAGCAGTACTTC. Translating gives CASSHLGSSYEQYF.

Written as DNA, the CDR3 is TGTGCCAGCAGTTCCACGAGGGACAGGGGAACGCCCCAGCATTTT. Translation gives CASSSTRDRGTPQHF. The genes are TRBV6-5 and TRBJ1-5; 10 positions match TRBD1. This CDR3 has 15 amino acids. Germline V gene lookup returns CDR1 MNHEY and CDR2 SVGAGI. V shed 4 bases, J shed 9 bases, and the junction held 9 bases outside the gene matches.

This chain uses TRBV6-5 with TRBJ1-2; unclear D gene. Trimming pared 0 bases from V and 8 bases from J, leaving 10 bases between. The CDR3 has 13 amino acids. In germline, CDR1 is MNHEY, CDR2 SVGAGI. Here the CDR3 reads CASSYSRVKGYTF. In nucleotides, the CDR3 is TGTGCCAGCAGTTACTCCCGGGTGAAAGGCTACACCTTC.

For the CDR3, the DNA is TGTGCCAGCAGCTTCAGGGGAGTGAACAACGAGCAGTACTTC. This sequence encodes CASSFRGVNNEQYF. V usage is TRBV5-8 and J usage is TRBJ2-7, with D possibly TRBD1 on 6 matching bases. This CDR3 is 14 amino acids long. Between the trimmed V and J ends, which lost 2 bases and 5 bases, there was a span of 14 bases. Germline assignment: CDR1 SGHTS and CDR2 YDEGEE.

The CDR3 bases are TGCGCCAGCAGCATTGACTCACCCACAGATACGCAGTATTTT. Its protein is CASSIDSPTDTQYF. This chain uses TRBV5-1 with TRBJ2-3, with D hard to call. CDR3 length equals 14 residues. The germline V gene has CDR1 SGHRS and CDR2 YFSETQ. Trimming pared 4 bases from V and 2 bases from J, leaving 11 bases between.

V and J are TRBV29-1 and TRBJ2-3, with D possibly being TRBD1 (6 bases). Germline CDR1 is SQVTM and CDR2 is ANQGSEA. There are 13 residues in the CDR3. V lost 4 bases, J lost 0 bases, and 8 bases lay in between. The CDR3 loop reads CSVARGSTDTQYF. For the CDR3, the DNA is TGCAGCGTTGCCAGGGGTAGCACAGATACGCAGTATTTT.

V is TRBV29-1 and J is TRBJ1-5; D gene ambiguous. This CDR3 has 13 amino acids. Trimming cost V 5 bases and J 6 bases, with 14 bases left between them. Per germline, CDR1 SQVTM and CDR2 ANQGSEA. The CDR3 sequence is CSVIIGMGQPQHF. The CDR3 region has the DNA TGCAGCGTTATAATCGGGATGGGTCAGCCCCAGCATTTT. Full variable domain (outside the CDR3, taken from reference TRBV29-1 and TRBJ1-5): SAVISQKPSRDICQRGTSLTIQCQVDSQVTMMFWYRQQPGQSLTLIATANQGSEATYESGFVIDKFPISRPNLTFSTLTVSNMSPEDSSIYLCSVIIGMGQPQHFGDGTRLSIL.

The rearrangement uses TRBV5-5 and TRBJ1-3; tentatively, D is TRBD1 (5 bases). The V end was cut by 4 bases, the J end by 0 bases, with 11 bases between. This CDR3 has 15 residues. Germline lookup yields CDR1 SGHKS and CDR2 YYEKEE (reference sequence). The CDR3 coding sequence is TGTGCCAGCAGCCCCGACAGAAACTCTGGAAACACCATATATTTT. This codes for CASSPDRNSGNTIYF.

The chain employs TRBV7-2 and TRBJ2-5, with D tentatively TRBD2 (6 bases). V gave up 3 bases and J gave up 5 bases, with 16 bases separating them. CDR3 length equals 15 residues. Germline CDR1 and CDR2: SGHTA and FQGNSA. CDR3 amino acids: CASSFGTQPIETQYF. CDR3 bases: TGTGCCAGCAGCTTTGGGACTCAGCCGATCGAGACCCAGTACTTC.

The chain has TRBV18 and TRBJ1-2; no clear D gene. The CDR3 sequence is 15 residues long. Trimming took off 2 bases at V and 7 bases at J, with 17 bases between the two ends. Germline lookup yields CDR1 KGHSH and CDR2 LQKENI. Written as DNA, the CDR3 is TGTGCCAGCTCACCAGCGTCCCAGGCGGGCAGTGGCTACACCTTC. Amino acids: CASSPASQAGSGYTF.

V usage is TRBV7-9 and J usage is TRBJ2-1; TRBD2 agrees at 8 bases. The J segment lost 3 bases and the V segment lost 4 bases, leaving 5 bases of the junction unmatched. Germline V gene sequence: CDR1 SEHNR, CDR2 FQNEAQ (reference sequence). CDR3 length: 15 residues. CDR3 bases: TGTGCCAGCAGCTATAGGACTAGCTACTACAATGAGCAGTTCTTC. Encoded protein: CASSYRTSYYNEQFF.

The rearrangement joins TRBV2 to TRBJ2-3, with TRBD2 matching 7 bases. The CDR3 loop spans 14 amino acids. J gave up 2 bases and V 8 bases, and 7 bases lay outside the gene matches. Germline V CDR1 and CDR2: SNHLY, FYNNEI. In nucleotides, the CDR3 is TGTGCCAGCGGGGGGGTACTCAACACAGATACGCAGTATTTT. Protein sequence: CASGGVLNTDTQYF. Variable domain in full (rest from reference TRBV2 and TRBJ2-3): EPEVTQTPSHQVTQMGQEVILRCVPISNHLYFYWYRQILGQKVEFLVSFYNNEISEKSEIFDDQFSVERPDGSNFTLKIRSTKLEDSAMYFCASGGVLNTDTQYFGPGTRLTVL.

This chain connects TRBV6-5 to TRBJ1-1, with D uncertain. CDR3 size: 11 residues. Trimming shortened V by 7 bases and J by 1 base, and 4 bases separated the two germline ends. CDR1 is MNHEY and CDR2 is SVGAGI in the germline V gene. The CDR3: CASKANTEAFF. The CDR3 DNA follows: TGTGCCAGCAAAGCGAACACTGAAGCTTTCTTT.

The CDR3 bases are TGTGCCAGCAGCCGGGAGCGGGTTAACTCCTACGAGCAGTACTTC. Translated: CASSRERVNSYEQYF. The rearrangement links TRBV6-2 or TRBV6-3 to TRBJ2-7; D possibly corresponds to TRBD2 (6 bases). CDR3 size: 15 residues. V was shortened by 6 bases and J by 0 bases, with 15 bases between the two germline ends. Germline CDR1 MNHEY, CDR2 SVGEGT.

V gene TRBV6-2 or TRBV6-3 combines with J gene TRBJ1-1; D unresolved. With 2 bases removed from V and 10 bases from J, the gap between germline ends came to 8 bases. The CDR3 has 11 amino acids. Per germline, CDR1 MNHEY and CDR2 SVGEGT. CDR3 protein: CASSYKSRAFF. CDR3 DNA sequence: TGTGCCAGCAGTTACAAGAGTCGAGCTTTCTTT.